The 10 T cell receptor beta chains presented below share a single source sample, sequenced in a study of blood T cell repertoires in COVID-19. Profiling relied on immunoSEQ multiplex PCR, and the TCRdb table lists in-frame clones only, not all of them. The table lists some 70,000 clones, about 88% of them singletons, with 7% to 10% in the top ten. The specimen was peripheral blood. These receptors all come from a man aged 50-60 years with active COVID-19.

This clone came up a few times. The gene calls are TRBV27 and TRBJ1-5; 7 bases match TRBD1. This CDR3 has 15 residues. Trimming at V came to 5 bases and at J to 2 bases, leaving 6 bases not matched to a gene. The germline V gene encodes CDR1 MNHEY and CDR2 SMNVEV (reference sequence). The CDR3 DNA follows: TGTGCCAGCAGTCGACAGGGACTCGGCAATCAGCCCCAGCATTTT. Translating it yields CASSRQGLGNQPQHF.

This chain joins TRBV7-8 and TRBJ1-4; D possibly corresponds to TRBD1 (6 bases). Deletions cut 4 bases from V and 7 bases from J, with 16 bases between. Germline values: CDR1 SGHVS, CDR2 FQNEAQ. CDR3 length: 15 amino acids. CDR3: CASSSRGGDGEKLFF. CDR3 DNA sequence: TGTGCCAGCAGCTCCAGAGGGGGGGACGGTGAAAAACTGTTTTTT.

This sequence joins TRBV9 and TRBJ2-5; D is perhaps TRBD2 (5 bases). Trimming took off 0 bases at V and 0 bases at J, with 12 bases between the two ends. Germline V gene data show CDR1 as SGDLS and CDR2 as YYNGEE. This CDR3 is built from 16 residues. The CDR3 DNA reads as TGTGCCAGCAGCGTAGGGACTCGTCGGTACCAAGAGACCCAGTACTTC. Protein: CASSVGTRRYQETQYF.

The rearrangement joins TRBV4-3 to TRBJ2-3, with 14 bases aligning to TRBD2. With 1 base clipped from V and 6 bases from J, the junction kept 9 bases outside the gene matches. Per the germline V gene, CDR1 is LGHNA and CDR2 is YSLEER. This CDR3 comprises 18 residues. Here the CDR3 reads CASSQVGLAGARGDTQYF. CDR3 coding DNA: TGCGCCAGCAGCCAAGTGGGACTAGCGGGGGCCCGAGGGGATACGCAGTATTTT.

This chain links TRBV5-1 with TRBJ2-7; weak D call: TRBD1 (6 bases). The CDR3 contains 13 residues. V lost 6 bases to trimming and J lost 6 bases, with 16 bases between them. In germline, CDR1 is SGHRS, CDR2 YFSETQ. CDR3 DNA sequence: TGCGCCAGCAACAAACTACAGGGATCCGAGCAGTACTTC. This encodes CASNKLQGSEQYF.

The CDR3 sequence is CASSLGTLTSGGRETQYF. CDR3 in DNA: TGTGCCAGCAGCTTAGGGACCCTGACTAGCGGGGGGCGGGAGACCCAGTACTTC. The gene calls are TRBV11-2 and TRBJ2-5; 13 bases map to TRBD2. CDR1 and CDR2 (germline): SGHAT, FQNNGV. The length of the CDR3 is 18 residues. The ends lost 1 base at V and 5 bases at J; junction bases unmatched: 10.

This clone was seen more than once but under ten times. The chain joins TRBV18 to TRBJ2-3; 10 positions match TRBD1. The CDR3 contains 16 residues. The V segment lost 2 bases and the J segment 1 base; nucleotides outside the gene matches: 3. Germline lookup yields CDR1 KGHSH and CDR2 LQKENI. CDR3 bases: TGTGCCAGCTCACCAGTCGGGACAGGGGGCACAGATACGCAGTATTTT. This encodes CASSPVGTGGTDTQYF.

The V and J genes are TRBV2 and TRBJ1-6, with no clear D. Trimming stripped 7 bases from V and 7 bases from J, with 5 bases between. The germline V gene has CDR1 SNHLY and CDR2 FYNNEI. CDR3 length equals 11 residues. DNA of the CDR3: TGTGCCAGCATGGAGAATTCACCCCTCCACTTT. It codes for CASMENSPLHF.

This clone occurred a few times. The rearrangement uses TRBV6-2 or TRBV6-3 and TRBJ1-5; 9 positions match TRBD1. Germline lookup yields CDR1 MNHEY and CDR2 SVGEGT. The CDR3 spans 16 residues. Germline trimming cut 2 bases from V and 6 bases from J; bases unmatched to any gene: 8. CDR3 protein: CASSYAQGAISQPQHF. The CDR3 DNA reads as TGTGCCAGCAGTTACGCACAGGGGGCGATAAGTCAGCCCCAGCATTTT.

The gene calls are TRBV11-2 and TRBJ2-3; 9 bases are a match to TRBD2. The CDR3 is made up of 18 amino acids. V gave up 5 bases and J gave up 1 base; unmatched junction bases: 13. The germline V gene encodes CDR1 SGHAT and CDR2 FQNNGV. As DNA, the CDR3 is TGTGCCAGCAGCCCCCGTTTTAGCGGGGGCCAACGCACAGATACGCAGTATTTT. Protein product: CASSPRFSGGQRTDTQYF. Complete variable domain (other parts from reference TRBV11-2 and TRBJ2-3): EAGVAQSPRYKIIEKRQSVAFWCNPISGHATLYWYQQILGQGPKLLIQFQNNGVVDDSQLPKDRFSAERLKGVDSTLKIQPAKLEDSAVYLCASSPRFSGGQRTDTQYFGPGTRLTVL.